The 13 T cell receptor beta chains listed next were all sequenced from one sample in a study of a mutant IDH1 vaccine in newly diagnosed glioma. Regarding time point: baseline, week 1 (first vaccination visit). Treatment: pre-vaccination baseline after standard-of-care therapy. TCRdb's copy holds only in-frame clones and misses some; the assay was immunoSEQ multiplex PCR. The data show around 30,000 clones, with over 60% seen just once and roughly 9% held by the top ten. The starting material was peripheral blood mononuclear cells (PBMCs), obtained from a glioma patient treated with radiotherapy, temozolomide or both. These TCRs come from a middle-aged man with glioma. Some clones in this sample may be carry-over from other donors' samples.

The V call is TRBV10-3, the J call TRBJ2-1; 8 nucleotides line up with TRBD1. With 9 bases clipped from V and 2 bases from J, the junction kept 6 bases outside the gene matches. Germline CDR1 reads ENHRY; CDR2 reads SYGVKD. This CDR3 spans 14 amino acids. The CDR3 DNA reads TGTGCCATTCGGGGACAGGAAACCTACAATGAGCAGTTCTTC. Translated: CAIRGQETYNEQFF.

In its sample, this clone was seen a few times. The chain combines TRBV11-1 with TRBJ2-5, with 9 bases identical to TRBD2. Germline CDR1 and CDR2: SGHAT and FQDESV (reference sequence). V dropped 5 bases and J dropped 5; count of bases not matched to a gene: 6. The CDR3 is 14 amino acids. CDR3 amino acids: CASSLTAGGETQYF. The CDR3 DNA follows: TGTGCCAGCAGCCTAACCGCGGGGGGGGAGACCCAGTACTTC.

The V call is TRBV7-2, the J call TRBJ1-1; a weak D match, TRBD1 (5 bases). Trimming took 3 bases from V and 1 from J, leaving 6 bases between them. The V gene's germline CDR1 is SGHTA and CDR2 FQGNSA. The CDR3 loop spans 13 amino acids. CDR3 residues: CASSFTGNTEAFF. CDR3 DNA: TGTGCCAGCAGCTTTACAGGGAACACTGAAGCTTTCTTT. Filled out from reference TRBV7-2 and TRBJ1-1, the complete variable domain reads GAGVSQSPSNKVTEKGKDVELRCDPISGHTALYWYRQSLGQGLEFLIYFQGNSAPDKSGLPSDRFSAERTGGSVSTLTIQRTQQEDSAVYLCASSFTGNTEAFFGQGTRLTVV.

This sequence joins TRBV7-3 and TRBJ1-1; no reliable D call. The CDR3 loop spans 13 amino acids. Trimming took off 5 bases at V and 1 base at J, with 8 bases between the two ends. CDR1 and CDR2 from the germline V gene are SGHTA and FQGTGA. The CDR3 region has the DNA TGTGCCAGCAGCCCCGATACGAACACTGAAGCTTTCTTT. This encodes CASSPDTNTEAFF.

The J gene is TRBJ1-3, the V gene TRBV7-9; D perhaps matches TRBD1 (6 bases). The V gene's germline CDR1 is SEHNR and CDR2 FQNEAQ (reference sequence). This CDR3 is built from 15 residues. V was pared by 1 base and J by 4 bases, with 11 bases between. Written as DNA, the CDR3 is TGTGCCAGCAGCTTAGGTCAGGGGACGGGAAACACCATATATTTT. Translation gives CASSLGQGTGNTIYF.

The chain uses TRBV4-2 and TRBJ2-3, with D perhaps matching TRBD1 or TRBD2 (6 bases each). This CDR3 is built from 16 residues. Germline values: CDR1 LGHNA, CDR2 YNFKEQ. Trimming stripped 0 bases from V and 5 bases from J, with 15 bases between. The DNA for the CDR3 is TGTGCCAGCAGCCAAGAAGTCGAGGGGGGCGAAGATACGCAGTATTTT. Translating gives CASSQEVEGGEDTQYF.

CDR3 DNA sequence: TGCAGCGTTGAAGGGGACAGTCGAACTGAAGCTTTCTTT. This translates into CSVEGDSRTEAFF. The rearrangement joins TRBV29-1 to TRBJ1-1, with 7 bases fitting TRBD1. The CDR3 is 13 residues long. V was clipped by 1 base and J by 5 bases; unmatched bases: 4. Per germline, CDR1 SQVTM and CDR2 ANQGSEA.

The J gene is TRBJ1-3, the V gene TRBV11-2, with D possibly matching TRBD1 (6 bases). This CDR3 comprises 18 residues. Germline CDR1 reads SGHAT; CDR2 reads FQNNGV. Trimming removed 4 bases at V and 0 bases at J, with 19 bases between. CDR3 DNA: TGTGCCAGCAGCTACTCACCGGGACATTCGAGCTCTGGAAACACCATATATTTT. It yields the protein CASSYSPGHSSSGNTIYF.

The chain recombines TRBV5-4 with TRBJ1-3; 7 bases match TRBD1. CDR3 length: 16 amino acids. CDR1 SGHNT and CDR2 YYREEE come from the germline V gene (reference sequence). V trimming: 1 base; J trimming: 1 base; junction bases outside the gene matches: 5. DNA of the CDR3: TGTGCCAGCAGCTTGCCCGACAGGGCATCTGGAAACACCATATATTTT. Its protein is CASSLPDRASGNTIYF.

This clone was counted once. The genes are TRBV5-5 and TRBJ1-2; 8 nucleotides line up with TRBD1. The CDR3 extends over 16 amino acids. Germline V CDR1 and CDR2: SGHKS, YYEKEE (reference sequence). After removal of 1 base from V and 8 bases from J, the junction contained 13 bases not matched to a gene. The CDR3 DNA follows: TGTGCCAGCAGCTTGTGGGGAGGACAGGGAAGTGGAGGCTACACCTTC. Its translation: CASSLWGGQGSGGYTF.

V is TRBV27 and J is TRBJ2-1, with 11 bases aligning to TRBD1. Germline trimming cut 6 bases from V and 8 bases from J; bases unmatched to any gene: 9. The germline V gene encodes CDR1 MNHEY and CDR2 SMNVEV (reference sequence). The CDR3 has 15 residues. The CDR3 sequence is CASSSGTGGSDEQFF. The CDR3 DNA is TGTGCCAGCAGCTCCGGGACAGGGGGGTCCGATGAGCAGTTCTTC.

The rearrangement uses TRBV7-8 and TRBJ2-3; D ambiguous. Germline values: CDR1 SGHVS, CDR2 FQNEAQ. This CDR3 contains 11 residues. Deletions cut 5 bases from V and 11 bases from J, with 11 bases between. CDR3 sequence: CASSPQVEQYF. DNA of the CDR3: TGTGCCAGCAGCCCCCAAGTGGAGCAGTATTTT.

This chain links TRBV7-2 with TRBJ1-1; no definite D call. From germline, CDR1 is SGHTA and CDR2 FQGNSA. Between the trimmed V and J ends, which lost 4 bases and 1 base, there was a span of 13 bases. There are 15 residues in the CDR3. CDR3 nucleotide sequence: TGTGCCAGCAGCTACCACCAGAGTTCGAACACTGAAGCTTTCTTT. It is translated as CASSYHQSSNTEAFF.